This TCR beta chain was identified in a study of post-analysis software for immune sequencing data. On the study more broadly: Relapsing-remitting, secondary progressive and progressive-relapsing multiple sclerosis were all included among the disease courses.

Points from the study as a whole: There were five TRBV segments more frequent in patients than controls, and TRBV5-6, TRBV5-1 and TRBV20-1 were among them. Controls had significantly higher normalized Chao1 diversity than multiple sclerosis patients. Samples made in the same batch grouped tightly together by F measure.

A word on this clonotype: The antigen remains unidentified.

Each TCR beta cDNA library carried unique molecular identifiers. Between roughly 1 and 10 million T cells gave rise to roughly 0.5 million cDNA molecules. TCRdb reanalysed the PCR reads using MiXCR and keeps one entry per CDR3 protein. The sample holds hundreds of thousands of distinct CDR3 sequences, about 40% seen once. V gave up 8 bases and J gave up 2 bases, with 19 bases separating them. The length of the CDR3 is 17 residues. The V gene's germline CDR1 is MNHEY and CDR2 SMNVEV (reference sequence). Sequencing was carried out using blood. The source of this sequence is a girl between 5 and 17 years old with multiple sclerosis. The J gene is TRBJ2-6, the V gene TRBV27; perhaps TRBD2 as D (5 bases). The CDR3 DNA reads as TGTGCCAGCTATCAAACGACGGGGTTAGCTGGGGCCAACGTCCTGACTTTC. This sequence encodes CASYQTTGLAGANVLTF. Full variable domain (outside the CDR3, taken from reference TRBV27 and TRBJ2-6): EAQVTQNPRYLITVTGKKLTVTCSQNMNHEYMSWYRQDPGLGLRQIYYSMNVEVTDKGDVPEGYKVSRKEKRNFPLILESPSPNQTSLYFCASYQTTGLAGANVLTFGAGSRLTVL.